This entry is about one TCR beta chain. The data were obtained in a study of shared clonotypes between healthy human individuals. V was cut by 2 bases and J by 7 bases, with 9 bases left in between. CDR3 size: 13 residues. CDR1 SGHDT and CDR2 YYEEEE come from the germline V gene. Clones were sequenced by immunoSEQ multiplex PCR, and TCRdb holds only the in-frame ones, with some missing. The sample holds about a million clones, less than 85% seen once. This chain connects TRBV5-6 to TRBJ1-4; unclear D gene. This TCR was recovered from a man aged 18-30 years in good health. The sample consisted of memory CD4+ T cells sorted from blood. Subset given: CD45RA-negative fraction. CDR3 sequence: CASSLQRAEKLFF. Written as DNA, the CDR3 is TGTGCCAGCAGCTTACAGAGAGCTGAAAAACTGTTTTTT.